This T cell receptor (beta chain) comes out of a study of patients and donors after allogeneic stem cell transplantation. This clonotype appeared a few times. TCRdb reanalysed the RT-PCR reads using MiXCR and keeps one entry per CDR3 protein. The sample records 200,000 to 250,000 distinct CDR3 sequences, roughly 13% being singletons. This CDR3 contains 12 residues. V lost 1 base to trimming and J lost 5 bases, with 8 bases between them. Germline V lookup: CDR1 GTSNPN, CDR2 SVGIG (reference sequence). Sequenced sample: blood, either unsorted or a sorted T cell fraction (not recorded which). This sequence originates from a human donor who was either an allogeneic HSCT recipient or a stem cell or donor lymphocyte infusion donor (not recorded which). It is not recorded whose cells these are; they may come from a transplant donor. V gene TRBV30 combines with J gene TRBJ1-2; D remains unclear. In nucleotides, the CDR3 is TGTGCCTGGAGTGGGACCCTGTATGGCTACACCTTC. It codes for CAWSGTLYGYTF.